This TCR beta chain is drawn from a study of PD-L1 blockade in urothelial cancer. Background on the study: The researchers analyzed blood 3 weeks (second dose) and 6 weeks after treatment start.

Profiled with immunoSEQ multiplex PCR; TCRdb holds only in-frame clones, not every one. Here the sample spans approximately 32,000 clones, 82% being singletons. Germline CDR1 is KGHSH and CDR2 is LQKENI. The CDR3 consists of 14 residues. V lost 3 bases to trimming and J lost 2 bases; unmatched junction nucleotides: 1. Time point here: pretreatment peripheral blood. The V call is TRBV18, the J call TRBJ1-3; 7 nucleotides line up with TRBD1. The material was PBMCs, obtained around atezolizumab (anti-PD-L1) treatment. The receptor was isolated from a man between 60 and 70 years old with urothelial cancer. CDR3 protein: CASSPTGTGNTIYF. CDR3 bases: TGTGCCAGCTCACCGACAGGGACTGGAAACACCATATATTTT.